This T cell receptor (beta chain) came from a study of OX40 agonist ivuxolimab in advanced cancers. In the study overall: Ivuxolimab is an agonistic anti-OX40 (CD134) antibody, and patients were treated with it.

TCRdb keeps only in-frame clones here, not all; method: immunoSEQ multiplex PCR. The table has over 75,000 clones, 85% to 95% seen once. Prior autoimmune disease or systemic immunosuppression barred patients. Germline V CDR1 and CDR2: SNHLY, FYNNEI. Trimming removed 7 bases from V and 9 bases from J, with 16 bases in between. The CDR3 covers 13 residues. The chain has TRBV2 and TRBJ2-1; perhaps TRBD2 as D (5 bases). This specimen was CD4+ or CD8+ T cells sorted from blood, taken in a trial of the OX40 agonist ivuxolimab. The clonotype was recovered from an adult with an advanced solid tumor such as melanoma, head and neck, liver or kidney cancer. The CDR3 spells CASTGVSYAEQFF. CDR3 nucleotide sequence: TGTGCCAGCACCGGGGTGAGTTACGCTGAGCAGTTCTTC.